The 9 T cell receptor beta chains below come from one sample, sequenced in a study of a mutant IDH1 vaccine in newly diagnosed glioma. This sample's time point: week 5, during vaccination. Vaccinated patients received 300 ug of mutant IDH1 20-mer peptide per dose, with topical imiquimod. TCRdb's table, derived via immunoSEQ multiplex PCR, lists solely in-frame clones and lacks some. The profile shows roughly 60,000 clones, around 84% of them singletons. No cognate antigen is known for these TCRs. Sequencing was performed on PBMCs, taken from a glioma patient whose treatment included an IDH1 peptide vaccine. All receptors derive from a woman in her fifties or sixties with glioma.

Concerning this clone: The same CDR3 also results from other DNA sequences found in this sample. The genes are TRBV9 and TRBJ2-3; 8 nucleotides match TRBD2. In germline, CDR1 is SGDLS, CDR2 YYNGEE. V shed 0 bases and J 2 bases; nucleotides not matched to a gene: 8. This CDR3 region has 17 residues. Written as DNA, the CDR3 is TGTGCCAGCAGCGTAGAGGGAGCGGGGGATTTCACAGATACGCAGTATTTT. Protein product: CASSVEGAGDFTDTQYF. The entire variable domain, with the rest obtained from reference TRBV9 and TRBJ2-3, is as follows: DSGVTQTPKHLITATGQRVTLRCSPRSGDLSVYWYQQSLDQGLQFLIQYYNGEERAKGNILERFSAQQFPDLHSELNLSSLELGDSALYFCASSVEGAGDFTDTQYFGPGTRLTVL.

This clone was detected only a few times. The CDR3 sequence: CASSRTTGELFF. The CDR3, as DNA: TGTGCCAGCAGTCGAACAACCGGGGAGCTGTTTTTT. The chain employs TRBV28 and TRBJ2-2; D is ambiguous. CDR3 size: 12 residues. The V gene's germline CDR1 is MDHEN and CDR2 SYDVKM. V was trimmed by 5 bases and J by 5 bases, leaving 6 bases between them. Full variable domain (outside the CDR3, taken from reference TRBV28 and TRBJ2-2): DVKVTQSSRYLVKRTGEKVFLECVQDMDHENMFWYRQDPGLGLRLIYFSYDVKMKEKGDIPEGYSVSREKKERFSLILESASTNQTSMYLCASSRTTGELFFGEGSRLTVL.

The gene calls are TRBV21-1 and TRBJ2-7; no DNA check was done on the table's D call, TRBD1. TRBV21-1 is described as a pseudogene. The CDR3 covers 18 residues. The CDR3 region has the DNA TGTGCCAGCAGCAAAAAGCCCAGGGACATTAAGACGACCTACGAGCAGTACTTC. It is translated as CASSKKPRDIKTTYEQYF.

This rearrangement joins TRBV7-2 to TRBJ1-1; TRBD1 matches at 7 bases. This CDR3 contains 14 residues. Germline CDR1 SGHTA, CDR2 FQGNSA. V shed 4 bases, J shed 5 bases, and the junction held 7 bases outside the gene matches. Here the CDR3 DNA reads TGTGCCAGCAGCTCCGGGCCAGGGGGGACTGAAGCTTTCTTT. It is translated as CASSSGPGGTEAFF.

This sequence joins TRBV7-8 and TRBJ2-3, with 8 bases matching TRBD1. Trimming removed 4 bases from V and 6 bases from J; junction bases left unmatched: 3. CDR3 length: 13 amino acids. Germline CDR1 SGHVS, CDR2 FQNEAQ. This CDR3 reads CASSSDRGDTQYF. For the CDR3, the DNA is TGTGCCAGCAGCTCTGACAGGGGTGATACGCAGTATTTT.

The chain joins TRBV2 to TRBJ2-5; the D gene is possibly TRBD2 (5 bases). Between the trimmed V and J ends, which lost 6 bases and 1 base, there was a span of 9 bases. Germline-derived CDR1 and CDR2 are SNHLY and FYNNEI. This CDR3 is built from 13 residues. The CDR3 is CASSGELQETQYF. The CDR3 nucleotides read TGTGCCAGCAGCGGGGAACTCCAAGAGACCCAGTACTTC.

The chain carries TRBV5-1 and TRBJ2-7; unclear D gene. The germline gives CDR1 SGHRS, CDR2 YFSETQ. The V gene lost 3 bases and the J gene lost 1 base, with 8 bases spanning the gap. CDR3 length equals 13 residues. The CDR3 bases are TGCGCCAGCAGCTACACACCGTCCTACGAGCAGTACTTC. It is translated as CASSYTPSYEQYF.

This CDR3 reads CASSHNRFWNYGYTF. CDR3 in DNA: TGTGCCAGCAGCCACAACAGGTTTTGGAACTATGGCTACACCTTC. The V gene is TRBV9, the J gene TRBJ1-2; D possibly corresponds to TRBD1 (5 bases). CDR1 and CDR2 (germline): SGDLS, YYNGEE. V dropped 4 bases and J dropped 2 bases, with 15 bases sitting between them. The CDR3 runs to 15 residues.

The rearrangement uses TRBV30 and TRBJ2-2; the D gene is possibly TRBD1 (5 bases). V was clipped by 2 bases and J by 1 base, with 8 bases between them. The CDR3 runs 14 residues. Per germline, CDR1 GTSNPN and CDR2 SVGIG (reference sequence). CDR3 in DNA: TGTGCCTGGAGTAGGACAAGGAACACCGGGGAGCTGTTTTTT. Encoded protein: CAWSRTRNTGELFF.